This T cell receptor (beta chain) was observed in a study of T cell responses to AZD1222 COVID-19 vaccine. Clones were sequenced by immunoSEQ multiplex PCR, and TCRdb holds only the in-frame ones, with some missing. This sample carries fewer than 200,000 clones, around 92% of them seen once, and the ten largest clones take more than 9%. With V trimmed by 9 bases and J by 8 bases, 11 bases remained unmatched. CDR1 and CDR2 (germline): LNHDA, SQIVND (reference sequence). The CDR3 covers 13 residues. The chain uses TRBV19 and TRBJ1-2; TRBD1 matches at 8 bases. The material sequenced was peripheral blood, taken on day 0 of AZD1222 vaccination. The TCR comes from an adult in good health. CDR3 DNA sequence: TGTGCCAGCCGAGGACAGGGCCTCGAGGGCTACACCTTC. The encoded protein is CASRGQGLEGYTF.